These T cell receptor beta chains were read from a single sample in a study of blood T cell repertoires in COVID-19. Sequencing used immunoSEQ multiplex PCR; TCRdb keeps in-frame clones, though not all of them. The repertoire holds nearly 200,000 clones, with almost 85% as singletons. Sequenced: peripheral blood. The receptors here all came from a human donor with acute or convalescent COVID-19. The donor label of this sample is uncertain. Each CDR3 is given with its conserved first and last residue. Each record gives: D gene, clone size, CDR3 length, J gene, V gene, CDR3 protein, CDR3 DNA. D genes are given only for firm matches. Where a row states a size, it is once, few, many or the class of an expanded clone; other rows omit it.

TRBD1 NA 15 TRBJ1-2 TRBV2 CASSERDRGRGGYTF TGTGCCAGCAGTGAAAGGGACAGAGGCCGGGGGGGCTACACCTTC
NA NA 14 TRBJ2-4 TRBV10-3 CAISAQDAKNIQYF TGTGCCATCAGTGCACAGGATGCCAAAAACATTCAGTACTTC
TRBD1 NA 14 TRBJ2-2 TRBV28 CASSQGQGAGELFF TGTGCCAGCAGTCAGGGACAGGGGGCCGGGGAGCTGTTTTTT
NA NA 13 TRBJ1-1 TRBV27 CASSRTQGTEAFF TGTGCCAGCAGCCGCACCCAGGGGACTGAAGCTTTCTTT
TRBD2 NA 15 TRBJ2-1 TRBV19 CASTDPTSGYNEQFF TGTGCCAGTACCGACCCGACTAGCGGTTACAATGAGCAGTTCTTC
TRBD1 many 14 TRBJ1-4 TRBV7-8 CASSSGTGNEKLFF TGTGCCAGCAGCTCCGGGACAGGGAACGAAAAACTGTTTTTT
TRBD1 NA 13 TRBJ1-2 TRBV2 CASSYRGDYGYTF TGTGCCAGCAGCTACAGGGGGGATTATGGCTACACCTTC
TRBD1 NA 14 TRBJ2-7 TRBV6-5 CASSYSRQGYEQYF TGTGCCAGCAGTTACTCCAGACAGGGCTACGAGCAGTACTTC
TRBD2 NA 14 TRBJ2-7 TRBV10-3 CAISESETSGKLHF TGTGCCATCAGTGAGTCGGAGACTAGCGGGAAGTTGCACTTC
TRBD1 NA 17 TRBJ2-3 TRBV2 CASSANPGTGNLDTQYF TGTGCCAGCAGTGCGAATCCCGGGACAGGGAATCTGGATACGCAGTATTTT
NA few 12 TRBJ2-1 TRBV28 CASSLSYNEQFF TGTGCCAGCAGTTTATCTTACAATGAGCAGTTCTTC
TRBD2 NA 18 TRBJ2-3 TRBV15 CATSRTRGGGRSTDTQYF TGTGCCACCAGCAGAACGAGGGGTGGCGGGAGGAGCACAGATACGCAGTATTTT
NA NA 16 TRBJ2-1 TRBV25-1 CASSAGLPGGYNEQFF TGTGCCAGCAGTGCAGGGCTACCCGGGGGCTACAATGAGCAGTTCTTC
TRBD1 NA 16 TRBJ2-1 TRBV7-2 CASSLTGTAVYNEQFF TGTGCCAGCAGCTTGACCGGGACAGCGGTTTACAATGAGCAGTTCTTC
TRBD1 NA 16 TRBJ2-5 TRBV5-4 CASSPTGTGAGETQYF TGTGCCAGCAGCCCAACCGGGACAGGGGCTGGAGAGACCCAGTACTTC
TRBD1 NA 17 TRBJ1-2 TRBV23-1 CASSQFLGTGKDYGYTF TGCGCCAGCAGTCAGTTTTTAGGGACAGGGAAGGACTATGGCTACACCTTC
NA NA 15 TRBJ1-5 TRBV6-5 CASSQTGTMDQPQHF TGTGCCAGCAGCCAAACAGGGACCATGGATCAGCCCCAGCATTTT
NA NA 16 TRBJ2-3 TRBV28 CASSPASASGTDTQYF TGTGCCAGCAGCCCCGCCTCGGCTAGCGGCACAGATACGCAGTATTTT
TRBD2 NA 15 TRBJ2-7 TRBV19 CASSSSGLVGPQQYF TGTGCCAGTAGTTCGAGTGGACTAGTGGGGCCCCAGCAGTACTTC
TRBD1 once 15 TRBJ1-1 TRBV10-3 CAIRDRGALGTEAFF TGTGCCATCCGGGACAGGGGAGCCTTGGGCACTGAAGCTTTCTTT
NA NA 14 TRBJ1-1 TRBV11-1 CASSLGQGSTEAFF TGTGCCAGCAGCTTAGGGCAGGGTAGCACTGAAGCTTTCTTT
NA NA 14 TRBJ2-7 TRBV29-1 CSVGAPGGYYEQYF TGCAGCGTGGGGGCACCAGGTGGCTACTACGAGCAGTACTTC
NA NA 14 TRBJ2-5 TRBV19 CASRGARGMETQYF TGTGCCAGCAGGGGGGCAAGGGGAATGGAGACCCAGTACTTC